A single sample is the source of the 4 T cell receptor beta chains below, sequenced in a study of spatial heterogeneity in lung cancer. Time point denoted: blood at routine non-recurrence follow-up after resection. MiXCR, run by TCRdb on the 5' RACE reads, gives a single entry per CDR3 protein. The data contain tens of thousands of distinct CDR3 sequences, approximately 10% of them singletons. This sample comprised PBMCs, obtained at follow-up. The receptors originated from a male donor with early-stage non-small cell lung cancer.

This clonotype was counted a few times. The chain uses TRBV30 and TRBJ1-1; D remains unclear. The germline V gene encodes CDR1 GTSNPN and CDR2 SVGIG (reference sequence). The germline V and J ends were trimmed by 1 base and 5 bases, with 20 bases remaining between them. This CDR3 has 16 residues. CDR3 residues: CAWSGNIRRRITEAFF. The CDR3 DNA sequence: TGTGCCTGGAGTGGGAACATCCGCCGGAGGATTACTGAAGCTTTCTTT.

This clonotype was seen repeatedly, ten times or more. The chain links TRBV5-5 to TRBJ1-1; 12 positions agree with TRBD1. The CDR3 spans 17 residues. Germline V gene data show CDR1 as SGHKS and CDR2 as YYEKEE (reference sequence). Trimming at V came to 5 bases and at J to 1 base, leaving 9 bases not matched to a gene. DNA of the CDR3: TGTGCCAGCAGTGGGACAGGGGGCAAGGCGTGGAACACTGAAGCTTTCTTT. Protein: CASSGTGGKAWNTEAFF.

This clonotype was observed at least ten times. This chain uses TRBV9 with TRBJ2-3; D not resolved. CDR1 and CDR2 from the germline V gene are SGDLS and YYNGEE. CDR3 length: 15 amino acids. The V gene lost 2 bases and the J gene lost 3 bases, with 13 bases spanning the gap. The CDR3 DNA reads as TGTGCCAGCAGCGTGATGTCGGTTTTGACAGATACGCAGTATTTT. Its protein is CASSVMSVLTDTQYF.

Here the CDR3 DNA reads TGTGCCAGCAGCTTATCAGGGACAGGGAACACCGGGGAGCTGTTTTTT. Protein: CASSLSGTGNTGELFF. V is TRBV7-2 and J is TRBJ2-2; 8 bases match TRBD1. In germline, CDR1 is SGHTA, CDR2 FQGNSA. V lost 2 bases, J lost 1 base, and 3 bases stayed unmatched. The CDR3 runs to 16 residues.